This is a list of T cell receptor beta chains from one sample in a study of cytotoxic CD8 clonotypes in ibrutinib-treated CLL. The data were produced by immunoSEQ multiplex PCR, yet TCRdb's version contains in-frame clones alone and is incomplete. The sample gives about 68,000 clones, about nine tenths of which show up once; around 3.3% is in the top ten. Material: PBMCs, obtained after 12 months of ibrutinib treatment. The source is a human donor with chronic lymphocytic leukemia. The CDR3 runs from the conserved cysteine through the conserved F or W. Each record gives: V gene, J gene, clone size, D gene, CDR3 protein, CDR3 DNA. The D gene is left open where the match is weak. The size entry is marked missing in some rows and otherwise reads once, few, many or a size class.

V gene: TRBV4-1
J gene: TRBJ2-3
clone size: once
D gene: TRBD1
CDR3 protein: CASTTNSAGGADTQYF
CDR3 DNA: TGCGCCAGCACAACTAATAGTGCAGGGGGCGCAGATACGCAGTATTTT

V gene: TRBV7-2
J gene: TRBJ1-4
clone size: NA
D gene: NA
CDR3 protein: CASSLGPLLGEKLFF
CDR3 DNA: TGTGCCAGCAGCTTAGGTCCCCTTTTAGGTGAAAAACTGTTTTTT

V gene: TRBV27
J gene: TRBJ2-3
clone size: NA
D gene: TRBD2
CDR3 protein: CASKRTSGTDTQYF
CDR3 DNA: TGTGCCAGCAAGAGGACTAGCGGCACAGATACGCAGTATTTT

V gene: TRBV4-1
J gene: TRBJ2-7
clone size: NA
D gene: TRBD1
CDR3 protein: CASSRTDRDSYEQYF
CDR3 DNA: TGCGCCAGCAGCCGAACCGACAGGGACTCCTACGAGCAGTACTTC

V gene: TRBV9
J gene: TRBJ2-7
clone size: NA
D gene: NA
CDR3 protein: CASSVEGHSYEQYF
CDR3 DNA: TGTGCCAGCAGCGTAGAGGGACACAGTTACGAGCAGTACTTC

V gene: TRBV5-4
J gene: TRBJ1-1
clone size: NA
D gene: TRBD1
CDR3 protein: CASSRPGQGVNTEAFF
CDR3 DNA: TGTGCCAGCAGTCGACCGGGACAGGGGGTGAACACTGAAGCTTTCTTT

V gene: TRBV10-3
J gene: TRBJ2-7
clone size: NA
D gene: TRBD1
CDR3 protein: CAISETGGSHEQYF
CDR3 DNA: TGTGCCATCAGTGAGACAGGGGGCTCCCACGAGCAGTACTTC

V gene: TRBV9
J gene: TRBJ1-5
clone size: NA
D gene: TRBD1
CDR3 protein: CASSEGTGGGQPQHF
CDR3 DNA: TGTGCCAGCAGCGAGGGGACAGGGGGCGGTCAGCCCCAGCATTTT

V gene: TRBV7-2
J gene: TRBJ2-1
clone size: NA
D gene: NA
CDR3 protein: CASSLVIGKNEQFF
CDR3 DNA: TGTGCCAGCAGCTTAGTAATAGGGAAAAATGAGCAGTTCTTC

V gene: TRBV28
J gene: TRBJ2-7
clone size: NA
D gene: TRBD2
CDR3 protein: CASGLAGGYEQYF
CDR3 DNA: TGTGCCAGCGGGCTAGCGGGAGGTTACGAGCAGTACTTC

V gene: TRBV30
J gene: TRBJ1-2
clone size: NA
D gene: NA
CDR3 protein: CAWSHGGLTGGYTF
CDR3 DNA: TGTGCCTGGAGTCACGGGGGGCTCACGGGTGGCTACACCTTC

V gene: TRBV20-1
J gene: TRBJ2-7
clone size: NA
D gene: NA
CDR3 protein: CSATVSYEQYF
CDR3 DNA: TGCAGTGCTACGGTGAGCTACGAGCAGTACTTC

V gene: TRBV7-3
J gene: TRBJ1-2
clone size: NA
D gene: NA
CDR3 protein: CASSPGGGGGYTF
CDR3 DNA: TGTGCCAGCAGCCCCGGGGGTGGAGGTGGCTACACCTTC

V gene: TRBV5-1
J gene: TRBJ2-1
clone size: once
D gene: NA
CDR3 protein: CASSLIQGTNEQFF
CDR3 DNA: TGCGCCAGCAGCTTGATACAGGGCACGAATGAGCAGTTCTTC

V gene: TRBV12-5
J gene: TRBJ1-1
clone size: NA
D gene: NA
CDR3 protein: CASGLDGGADTEAFF
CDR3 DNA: TGTGCTAGTGGTTTGGATGGGGGCGCGGACACTGAAGCTTTCTTT

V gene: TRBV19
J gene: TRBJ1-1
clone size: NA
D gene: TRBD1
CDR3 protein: CASSIIQGSTEAFF
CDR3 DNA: TGTGCCAGTAGTATAATACAGGGGAGCACTGAAGCTTTCTTT

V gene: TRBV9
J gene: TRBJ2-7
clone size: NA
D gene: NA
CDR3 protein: CASSVDPSQVSYEQYF
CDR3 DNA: TGTGCCAGCAGCGTAGACCCGTCCCAGGTCTCCTACGAGCAGTACTTC

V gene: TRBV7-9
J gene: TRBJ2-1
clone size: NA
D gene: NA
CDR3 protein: CASTSPGGFYNEQFF
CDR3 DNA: TGTGCCAGCACGTCACCCGGCGGATTCTACAATGAGCAGTTCTTC